The 30 T cell receptor beta chains below all came from one sample that was sequenced in a study of T cell repertoires in cytomegalovirus infection. What these receptors recognize is not known. TCRdb analysed the reads with MiXCR anew, one entry per CDR3 protein. The data contain roughly 730,000 distinct CDR3 sequences, roughly 36% of them singletons. Here the sequenced sample was cultured PBMCs, taken from culture after CMV antigen stimulation. The receptors come from a human donor in good health (CMV status not recorded). Some clones in this sample may be carry-over from other donors' samples.

Many counts were recorded for this clonotype. The rearrangement links TRBV7-2 to TRBJ2-3; TRBD2 agrees at 9 bases. This CDR3 is built from 15 residues. J gave up 7 bases and V 1 base, and 6 bases lay outside the gene matches. The germline gives CDR1 SGHTA, CDR2 FQGNSA. The CDR3 protein is CASSLDSGGWNTQYF. CDR3 sequence (DNA): TGTGCCAGCAGCTTAGATAGCGGGGGATGGAATACGCAGTATTTT. The variable domain in full, completed from reference TRBV7-2 and TRBJ2-3, reads GAGVSQSPSNKVTEKGKDVELRCDPISGHTALYWYRQSLGQGLEFLIYFQGNSAPDKSGLPSDRFSAERTGGSVSTLTIQRTQQEDSAVYLCASSLDSGGWNTQYFGPGTRLTVL.

This clonotype was observed many times. The CDR3 reads CASRAGGSSYEQYF. The DNA of the CDR3 is TGTGCCAGCAGAGCCGGGGGTAGCTCCTACGAGCAGTACTTC. The chain recombines TRBV7-2 with TRBJ2-7; D possibly corresponds to TRBD2 (6 bases). The germline V and J ends were trimmed by 6 bases and 0 bases, with 12 bases remaining between them. The CDR3 is 14 residues long. Germline-derived CDR1 and CDR2 are SGHTA and FQGNSA.

The chain employs TRBV7-9 and TRBJ2-3; 9 bases are shared with TRBD2. J gave up 1 base and V 4 bases, and 12 bases lay outside the gene matches. The CDR3 extends over 18 amino acids. Germline loops: CDR1 SEHNR, CDR2 FQNEAQ (reference sequence). The CDR3 reads CASSSRVSGRHGTDTQYF. Here the CDR3 DNA reads TGTGCCAGCAGCTCCCGGGTTAGCGGGAGACATGGCACAGATACGCAGTATTTT. The full variable domain, in which reference TRBV7-9 and TRBJ2-3 provide the parts outside the CDR3, is DTGVSQNPRHKITKRGQNVTFRCDPISEHNRLYWYRQTLGQGPEFLTYFQNEAQLEKSRLLSDRFSAERPKGSFSTLEIQRTEQGDSAMYLCASSSRVSGRHGTDTQYFGPGTRLTVL.

The V gene is TRBV12-3 or TRBV12-4, the J gene TRBJ1-5; 8 nucleotides line up with TRBD1. This CDR3 region has 15 residues. V gave up 2 bases and J gave up 4 bases; unmatched junction bases: 4. The CDR3 nucleotides read TGTGCCAGCAGTTTACAGGGGGCTTTTAATCAGCCCCAGCATTTT. Protein product: CASSLQGAFNQPQHF.

The chain employs TRBV4-2 and TRBJ2-1; 11 positions match TRBD2. After removal of 1 base from V and 11 bases from J, the junction contained 13 bases not matched to a gene. CDR1 and CDR2 (germline): LGHNA, YNFKEQ. The CDR3 is 17 amino acids. The CDR3, as DNA: TGTGCCAGCAGCCAAGGACTAGCGGGACAGGTTGCAAGGAAGCAGTTCTTC. It is translated as CASSQGLAGQVARKQFF.

The V gene is TRBV5-1, the J gene TRBJ1-5, with 8 nucleotides matching TRBD1. Trimming removed 4 bases from V and 7 bases from J; junction bases left unmatched: 7. Per the germline V gene, CDR1 is SGHRS and CDR2 is YFSETQ. CDR3 size: 14 residues. The CDR3 is CASSPNRGSQPQHF. The DNA of the CDR3 is TGCGCCAGCAGCCCGAACAGGGGGTCCCAGCCCCAGCATTTT.

This clonotype has a handful of counts. The chain has TRBV28 and TRBJ1-3, with 9 bases lining up with TRBD1. Germline CDR1 MDHEN, CDR2 SYDVKM. The V segment lost 2 bases and the J segment 0 bases; nucleotides outside the gene matches: 14. CDR3 length: 20 amino acids. CDR3 DNA sequence: TGTGCCAGCAGTTTAAGCCGGTGGGGGACAGGGACCCTCTCTGGAAACACCATATATTTT. Translating gives CASSLSRWGTGTLSGNTIYF.

This chain uses TRBV15 with TRBJ2-3; TRBD2 is a possible D gene (5 bases). The germline gives CDR1 LNHNV, CDR2 YYDKDF (reference sequence). The CDR3 has 14 residues. Trimming took off 1 base at V and 4 bases at J, with 9 bases between the two ends. CDR3 protein: CATSRVGLSDTQYF. The CDR3 coding sequence is TGTGCCACCAGCAGAGTTGGACTCTCAGATACGCAGTATTTT.

The V gene is TRBV19, the J gene TRBJ2-7; D perhaps matches TRBD2 (6 bases). CDR1 is LNHDA, CDR2 SQIVND, per germline (reference sequence). The V end was cut by 5 bases, the J end by 2 bases, with 16 bases between. This CDR3 region has 15 residues. The CDR3 region is CASSALPGAPYEQYF. In DNA, the CDR3 is TGTGCCAGTAGTGCCCTCCCGGGAGCTCCCTACGAGCAGTACTTC.

The genes are TRBV20-1 and TRBJ1-2; 8 bases fit TRBD1. The CDR3 length is 14 residues. Unmatched junction bases numbered 8, after V lost 5 bases and J lost 3 bases. Germline V gene data show CDR1 as DFQATT and CDR2 as SNEGSKA (reference sequence). The CDR3 sequence is CSARSRGLHYGYTF. CDR3 DNA: TGCAGTGCTCGATCCAGGGGGCTCCACTATGGCTACACCTTC.

This sequence joins TRBV11-3 and TRBJ2-7, with D perhaps TRBD1 (5 bases). Trimming left V 1 base short and J 1 base short, with 11 bases between. Germline V gives CDR1 SGHNT, CDR2 YENEEA. The CDR3 is 15 residues long. This chain's CDR3 is CASSLGPGNSYEQYF. The CDR3, as DNA: TGTGCCAGCAGCTTAGGGCCAGGGAATTCCTACGAGCAGTACTTC.

As regards this clonotype: An end of the junction does not agree with germline; a read error may underlie this. This chain joins TRBV7-8 and TRBJ2-3; D is perhaps TRBD2 (7 bases). The CDR3 loop spans 17 amino acids. Germline CDR1 is SGHVS and CDR2 is FQNEAQ. The CDR3 bases are TGTGCCAGCAGCCCCCCGGGGGCTGGGAGGGAGTCAGATACGCAGGATTTT. Translated, it gives CASSPPGAGRESDTQDF.

This clonotype was seen more than once but under ten times. The chain links TRBV20-1 to TRBJ1-4; tentatively, D is TRBD1 (5 bases). The ends were cut back, 7 bases at V and 8 bases at J, with 17 bases in the middle. Germline loops: CDR1 DFQATT, CDR2 SNEGSKA (reference sequence). The CDR3 is 13 residues long. The CDR3 region is CSGTSGRWEKLFF. The CDR3 bases are TGCAGTGGGACGTCAGGGCGGTGGGAAAAACTGTTTTTT.

This clonotype has a handful of counts. The J gene is TRBJ2-5, the V gene TRBV7-2; D uncertain. The V end was cut by 1 base, the J end by 5 bases, with 11 bases between. The CDR3 is 14 amino acids. Germline V gives CDR1 SGHTA, CDR2 FQGNSA. This CDR3 reads CASSLGYAQETQYF. As DNA, the CDR3 is TGTGCCAGCAGCTTAGGCTACGCGCAGGAGACCCAGTACTTC.

This clonotype was picked up a small number of times. The gene calls are TRBV18 and TRBJ2-7; a possible D gene is TRBD2 (6 bases). V was trimmed by 0 bases and J by 6 bases, leaving 12 bases between them. CDR1 KGHSH and CDR2 LQKENI come from the germline V gene. The CDR3 has 14 amino acids. The DNA for the CDR3 is TGTGCCAGCTCACCACCGGCACTAGCTGGCGAGCAGTACTTC. Protein product: CASSPPALAGEQYF.

The chain uses TRBV11-2 and TRBJ1-1; no firm D call. Trimming shortened V by 5 bases and J by 14 bases, and 18 bases separated the two germline ends. The CDR3 covers 12 residues. Germline V gene data show CDR1 as SGHAT and CDR2 as FQNNGV. In DNA, the CDR3 is TGTGCCAGCAGCCCCCCGGGTGGGAGTGGGTTCTTT. Translated, it gives CASSPPGGSGFF.

This clonotype was picked up many times. The rearrangement uses TRBV7-2 and TRBJ1-5; 10 nucleotides match TRBD1. Per the germline V gene, CDR1 is SGHTA and CDR2 is FQGNSA. The V segment lost 5 bases and the J segment 11 bases; nucleotides outside the gene matches: 12. CDR3 length: 15 residues. The CDR3 here is CASSTRTGGRMAQHF. In nucleotides, the CDR3 is TGTGCCAGCAGCACAAGGACAGGGGGAAGAATGGCCCAGCATTTT.

J is TRBJ2-3 and V is TRBV20-1; 13 nucleotides line up with TRBD2. Germline V CDR1 and CDR2: DFQATT, SNEGSKA (reference sequence). The J segment lost 5 bases and the V segment lost 5 bases, leaving 10 bases of the junction unmatched. This CDR3 comprises 16 residues. The CDR3 coding sequence is TGCAGTGCTCCTTCTACTAGCGGGGGGGCTGGAGATACGCAGTATTTT. Encoded protein: CSAPSTSGGAGDTQYF.

The chain is built from TRBV7-6 and TRBJ2-1; 7 bases are a match to TRBD2. This CDR3 is built from 12 residues. V shed 7 bases, J shed 7 bases, and the junction held 4 bases outside the gene matches. From germline, CDR1 is SGHVS and CDR2 FNYEAQ. CDR3 sequence reads: CASTLGGNEQFF. CDR3 in DNA: TGTGCCAGCACCCTGGGGGGGAATGAGCAGTTCTTC. Drawing the rest from reference TRBV7-6 and TRBJ2-1, the complete variable domain is GAGVSQSPRYKVTKRGQDVALRCDPISGHVSLYWYRQALGQGPEFLTYFNYEAQQDKSGLPNDRFSAERPEGSISTLTIQRTEQRDSAMYRCASTLGGNEQFFGPGTRLTVL.

This clonotype was detected ten times or more. The CDR3 loop is CASSLGLAGFQETQYF. The CDR3 bases are TGTGCCAGCAGCTTAGGACTAGCGGGGTTCCAAGAGACCCAGTACTTC. The chain joins TRBV7-2 to TRBJ2-5; 11 positions match TRBD2. The CDR3 is 16 amino acids. The ends lost 1 base at V and 1 base at J; junction bases unmatched: 2. From germline, CDR1 is SGHTA and CDR2 FQGNSA.

A few counts support this clonotype. This chain connects TRBV5-4 to TRBJ1-6; D unresolved. The CDR3 extends over 16 amino acids. From germline, CDR1 is SGHNT and CDR2 YYREEE (reference sequence). Trimming removed 3 bases from V and 0 bases from J, with 10 bases in between. DNA for the CDR3: TGTGCCAGCAGCTCTGACTCGAGCTCCTATAATTCACCCCTCCACTTT. Its protein is CASSSDSSSYNSPLHF.

For the CDR3, the DNA is TGCAGTGCTAGAGAGCCCTTGAACACTGAAGCTTTCTTT. Protein: CSAREPLNTEAFF. The chain employs TRBV20-1 and TRBJ1-1; D remains ambiguous. Trimming removed 0 bases from V and 0 bases from J, with 5 bases in between. This CDR3 is 13 amino acids long. CDR1 is DFQATT and CDR2 is SNEGSKA in the germline V gene (reference sequence).

Ten or more counts support this clonotype. The gene calls are TRBV7-2 and TRBJ2-2; TRBD2 aligns across 11 bases. CDR1 and CDR2 from the germline V gene are SGHTA and FQGNSA. J was trimmed by 4 bases and V by 3 bases; bases with no gene match: 10. The CDR3 contains 18 residues. The CDR3 loop reads CASSFGFPGLAVTGELFF. The CDR3 DNA follows: TGTGCCAGCAGCTTCGGCTTCCCGGGACTAGCGGTCACCGGGGAGCTGTTTTTT.

On this clonotype itself: Relative to the germline gene, one junction end is altered; a read error may explain this. This chain connects TRBV7-8 to TRBJ1-1; D unresolved. Germline loops: CDR1 SGHVS, CDR2 FQNEAQ. This CDR3 region has 13 residues. The CDR3 DNA reads TGTTCCAGCAGCTTAGGCGTGAACACTGAAGCTTTCTTT. This encodes CSSSLGVNTEAFF.

There are a few counts of this clonotype. V is TRBV5-1 and J is TRBJ2-7; 12 bases are a match to TRBD1. This CDR3 comprises 16 residues. From germline, CDR1 is SGHRS and CDR2 YFSETQ. After removal of 3 bases from V and 5 bases from J, the junction contained 9 bases not matched to a gene. The CDR3 sequence is CASSSSGTGGLDEQYF. CDR3 bases: TGCGCCAGCAGCTCCTCCGGGACAGGGGGCTTGGACGAGCAGTACTTC.

In its sample, this clonotype was seen a few times. The rearrangement uses TRBV7-2 and TRBJ2-2; a weak D match, TRBD1 (6 bases). There are 16 residues in the CDR3. The V gene's germline CDR1 is SGHTA and CDR2 FQGNSA. Between the trimmed V and J ends, which lost 5 bases and 6 bases, there was a span of 19 bases. CDR3 in amino acids: CASSLRTVANSGELFF. The CDR3 DNA follows: TGTGCCAGCAGCCTCAGGACAGTCGCGAATTCCGGGGAGCTGTTTTTT.

CDR3 sequence: CASSQGGGPGINTEAFF. Written as DNA, the CDR3 is TGCGCCAGCAGCCAAGGGGGGGGGCCGGGTATTAACACTGAAGCTTTCTTT. This chain connects TRBV4-3 to TRBJ1-1; TRBD1 is a possible D gene (6 bases). The V end lost 1 base, the J end lost 2 bases, and 17 bases lay between the germline ends. CDR3 length: 17 residues. Germline-derived CDR1 and CDR2 are LGHNA and YSLEER.

This clonotype occurred a few times. The chain is built from TRBV7-6 and TRBJ2-7; the D gene is possibly TRBD2 (6 bases). Looked up from germline, CDR1 is SGHVS and CDR2 is FNYEAQ. The CDR3 totals 12 residues. V was trimmed by 6 bases and J by 7 bases, leaving 13 bases between them. CDR3 residues: CASSRFGGEQYF. The CDR3 DNA is TGTGCCAGCAGTCGATTTGGGGGGGAGCAGTACTTC. Full variable domain (outside the CDR3, taken from reference TRBV7-6 and TRBJ2-7): GAGVSQSPRYKVTKRGQDVALRCDPISGHVSLYWYRQALGQGPEFLTYFNYEAQQDKSGLPNDRFSAERPEGSISTLTIQRTEQRDSAMYRCASSRFGGEQYFGPGTRLTVT.

V and J are TRBV6-1 and TRBJ1-1; the D is unclear. The CDR3 is 13 amino acids. CDR1 is MNHNS and CDR2 is SASEGT in the germline V gene. Trimming pared 5 bases from V and 3 bases from J, leaving 10 bases between. The CDR3 protein is CASSTRPDTEAFF. CDR3 DNA sequence: TGTGCCAGCAGTACCAGACCCGACACTGAAGCTTTCTTT.

This clonotype was detected only a few times. The chain links TRBV28 to TRBJ1-2; 7 bases fit TRBD1. The V gene end was trimmed by 7 bases and the J gene end by 5 bases; junction bases not matched to a gene: 10. Looked up from germline, CDR1 is MDHEN and CDR2 is SYDVKM. The length of the CDR3 is 14 residues. CDR3 DNA: TGTGCCAGCACCGAAGGGGGACAGCCTTATGGCTACACCTTC. Protein product: CASTEGGQPYGYTF.